The present T cell receptor beta chain was sequenced within a study of T-cell memory formation after mild COVID-19. V shed 2 bases and J 4 bases; nucleotides not matched to a gene: 10. CDR1 and CDR2 from the germline V gene are DFQATT and SNEGSKA (reference sequence). The CDR3 runs 16 residues. A single record per CDR3 protein comes from TCRdb applying MiXCR to the 5' RACE reads. The profile covers about 140,000 distinct CDR3 sequences, with 6% to 7% appearing a single time and approximately 2.2% taken by the ten largest. Specimen: PBMCs or a T cell subset sorted from them (not recorded which). The chain couples TRBV20-1 to TRBJ2-1; 8 bases fit TRBD1. The sequence was obtained from an adult woman who had mild COVID-19 (a few samples of this study predate the infection). Cell type and time point are not known. The CDR3 sequence is CSARSPRGLGYNEQFF. CDR3 in DNA: TGCAGTGCTAGAAGCCCCAGGGGGCTGGGGTACAATGAGCAGTTCTTC.